What follows are 28 T cell receptor beta chains derived from one specimen sequenced in a study of blood T cell repertoires in COVID-19. Profiled with immunoSEQ multiplex PCR; TCRdb holds only in-frame clones, not every one. The sample lists under 200,000 clones, roughly 84% occurring once. The sequencing sample was made of peripheral blood. All receptors come from a human donor in a cohort sampled during active COVID-19.

The CDR3 nucleotides read TGTGCCAGCAGTTACCGACAGGGGAGGACTCAAGAGACCCAGTACTTC. This gives the protein CASSYRQGRTQETQYF. The chain uses TRBV11-2 and TRBJ2-5; 8 bases map to TRBD1. Per germline, CDR1 SGHAT and CDR2 FQNNGV. V was pared by 6 bases and J by 2 bases, with 11 bases of the junction left unmatched. The CDR3 spans 16 residues.

This clone was recorded a few times. This rearrangement joins TRBV27 to TRBJ2-7; D unclear. The V end was cut by 7 bases, the J end by 3 bases, with 7 bases between. The CDR3 consists of 11 residues. Germline CDR1 MNHEY, CDR2 SMNVEV (reference sequence). In DNA, the CDR3 is TGTGCCAGCAATTCCCGCTACGAGCAGTACTTC. As protein: CASNSRYEQYF.

The DNA of the CDR3 is TGCGCCAGCAGCCGCGGAGGGCCCTACGAGCAGTACTTC. This codes for CASSRGGPYEQYF. The genes are TRBV4-3 and TRBJ2-7, with TRBD2 as a possible D gene (6 bases). V lost 4 bases to trimming and J lost 2 bases, with 9 bases between them. Germline-derived CDR1 and CDR2 are LGHNA and YSLEER. The CDR3 sequence is 13 residues long.

This chain links TRBV6-6 with TRBJ2-5; possible D gene TRBD1, 5 bases. This CDR3 is built from 14 residues. The germline V gene has CDR1 MNHNY and CDR2 SVGAGI (reference sequence). V shed 4 bases and J shed 1 base, with 10 bases lying between them. The CDR3 DNA follows: TGTGCCAGCAGTTTGGGGCTTTCCCAAGAGACCCAGTACTTC. This codes for CASSLGLSQETQYF.

The J gene is TRBJ2-3, the V gene TRBV6-4, with 9 positions matching TRBD1. The trim removed 5 bases at V and 3 bases at J, leaving 6 bases unmatched. Germline V gene lookup returns CDR1 MRHNA and CDR2 SNTAGT. This CDR3 is 15 amino acids long. The chain's CDR3 is CASSHTGGGTDTQYF. Here the CDR3 DNA reads TGTGCCAGCAGTCACACAGGGGGCGGAACAGATACGCAGTATTTT.

This clone was observed a single time. The chain carries TRBV5-4 and TRBJ2-3; D remains unclear. With 4 bases removed from V and 2 bases from J, the gap between germline ends came to 5 bases. Per the germline V gene, CDR1 is SGHNT and CDR2 is YYREEE (reference sequence). The CDR3 has 12 amino acids. The CDR3 nucleotides read TGTGCCAGCAGCCCTAACACAGATACGCAGTATTTT. Its translation: CASSPNTDTQYF.

This chain joins TRBV9 and TRBJ1-5; 9 positions agree with TRBD1. Per the germline V gene, CDR1 is SGDLS and CDR2 is YYNGEE. V shed 4 bases and J 3 bases; nucleotides not matched to a gene: 5. The length of the CDR3 is 15 residues. The CDR3 here is CASSPGTGTNQPQHF. CDR3 sequence (DNA): TGTGCCAGCAGCCCCGGGACAGGGACCAATCAGCCCCAGCATTTT.

The count of this clone is one. The chain links TRBV5-1 to TRBJ2-2; 10 positions match TRBD1. CDR1 is SGHRS, CDR2 YFSETQ, per germline. The length of the CDR3 is 15 residues. Trimming removed 4 bases from V and 4 bases from J; junction bases left unmatched: 4. The CDR3 nucleotides read TGCGCCAGCAGCCTATGGACAGGGGGCACCGGGGAGCTGTTTTTT. Amino acids: CASSLWTGGTGELFF.

The V call is TRBV6-4, the J call TRBJ2-2; 8 positions match TRBD1. Germline loops: CDR1 MRHNA, CDR2 SNTAGT. V lost 5 bases to trimming and J lost 4 bases; unmatched junction nucleotides: 3. CDR3 length equals 14 residues. Written as DNA, the CDR3 is TGTGCCAGCAGTTCCACAGGGGGCACCGGGGAGCTGTTTTTT. It is translated as CASSSTGGTGELFF.

This clone occurred a few times. This chain uses TRBV27 with TRBJ1-5; D call uncertain. This CDR3 spans 15 amino acids. Trimming shortened V by 7 bases and J by 0 bases, and 13 bases separated the two germline ends. CDR1 is MNHEY and CDR2 is SMNVEV in the germline V gene (reference sequence). The CDR3 spells CASNPTGFSNQPQHF. The CDR3 region has the DNA TGTGCCAGCAACCCAACCGGGTTTAGCAATCAGCCCCAGCATTTT.

The V call is TRBV4-3, the J call TRBJ2-7, with 13 bases fitting TRBD2. V gave up 3 bases and J gave up 7 bases; unmatched junction bases: 6. The germline gives CDR1 LGHNA, CDR2 YSLEER. The CDR3 has 15 amino acids. The CDR3 is CASSHGLAGAREQYF. CDR3 DNA: TGCGCCAGCAGCCATGGACTAGCGGGAGCGCGGGAGCAGTACTTC.

This clone has more than one count but fewer than ten. The chain is built from TRBV4-1 and TRBJ1-2; 7 nucleotides line up with TRBD1. Germline assignment: CDR1 MGHRA and CDR2 YSYEKL. With V trimmed by 3 bases and J by 5 bases, 3 bases remained unmatched. The CDR3 loop spans 13 amino acids. In DNA, the CDR3 is TGCGCCAGCAGCCAGGGGGACAGATATGGCTACACCTTC. Translated: CASSQGDRYGYTF.

The J gene is TRBJ1-1, the V gene TRBV9; no firm D call. Per germline, CDR1 SGDLS and CDR2 YYNGEE. CDR3 length: 15 amino acids. The V end was cut by 0 bases, the J end by 8 bases, with 17 bases between. The DNA for the CDR3 is TGTGCCAGCAGCGTAGTTGCAGGAGGAATTTTCGAAGCTTTCTTT. This encodes CASSVVAGGIFEAFF. Using reference TRBV9 and TRBJ1-1 for the parts outside the CDR3, the full variable domain is DSGVTQTPKHLITATGQRVTLRCSPRSGDLSVYWYQQSLDQGLQFLIQYYNGEERAKGNILERFSAQQFPDLHSELNLSSLELGDSALYFCASSVVAGGIFEAFFGQGTRLTVV.

The chain uses TRBV3-1 (or the pseudogene TRBV3-2) and TRBJ2-6, with TRBD2 identical over 11 bases. Germline values: CDR1 LGHDT, CDR2 YNNKEL (reference sequence). The trim removed 2 bases at V and 2 bases at J, leaving 2 bases unmatched. The CDR3 spans 17 residues. CDR3 nucleotide sequence: TGTGCCAGCAGCCAAAATAGCGGGAGGGCTGGGGCCAACGTCCTGACTTTC. Its protein product is CASSQNSGRAGANVLTF.

This clone was seen only a few times. The chain joins TRBV3-1 (or the pseudogene TRBV3-2) to TRBJ1-5; D is ambiguous. With 0 bases removed from V and 2 bases from J, the gap between germline ends came to 11 bases. The V gene's germline CDR1 is LGHDT and CDR2 YNNKEL (reference sequence). This CDR3 spans 16 amino acids. As DNA, the CDR3 is TGTGCCAGCAGCCAAGATTGGGCGGGTGGCAATCAGCCCCAGCATTTT. Its protein product is CASSQDWAGGNQPQHF.

The gene calls are TRBV5-1 and TRBJ2-2; 7 bases fit TRBD1. The CDR3 is 15 residues long. With 5 bases clipped from V and 4 bases from J, the junction kept 8 bases outside the gene matches. Germline V lookup: CDR1 SGHRS, CDR2 YFSETQ. For the CDR3, the DNA is TGCGCCAGCAGGTCGCAGGGGGACGGCACCGGGGAGCTGTTTTTT. Translation: CASRSQGDGTGELFF. The variable domain in full, with the rest retrieved from reference TRBV5-1 and TRBJ2-2, is KAGVTQTPRYLIKTRGQQVTLSCSPISGHRSVSWYQQTPGQGLQFLFEYFSETQRNKGNFPGRFSGRQFSNSRSEMNVSTLELGDSALYLCASRSQGDGTGELFFGEGSRLTVL.

V gene TRBV14 combines with J gene TRBJ2-7; 7 bases agree with TRBD1. Germline-derived CDR1 and CDR2 are SGHDN and FVKESK. This CDR3 comprises 19 residues. The trim removed 0 bases at V and 3 bases at J, leaving 17 bases unmatched. CDR3 amino acids: CASSQDKWTGSRNYYEQYF. The CDR3 DNA reads TGTGCCAGCAGCCAAGATAAGTGGACAGGCTCCCGAAACTACTACGAGCAGTACTTC.

The DNA for the CDR3 is TGTGCCAGCAGGAGCGCAGGGAGCAATCAGCCCCAGCATTTT. Its protein is CASRSAGSNQPQHF. This chain joins TRBV6-5 and TRBJ1-5; a weak D match, TRBD1 (5 bases). Trimming removed 6 bases at V and 1 base at J, with 10 bases between. Germline CDR1 is MNHEY and CDR2 is SVGAGI. The CDR3 totals 14 residues.

This clone was seen only once. This chain joins TRBV7-2 and TRBJ2-5; D perhaps matches TRBD2 (5 bases). Germline-derived CDR1 and CDR2 are SGHTA and FQGNSA. Trimming stripped 4 bases from V and 4 bases from J, with 22 bases between. The CDR3 loop spans 17 amino acids. The CDR3 region has the DNA TGTGCCAGCAGCTCCAAATTAACTAGAGAGGCGGGAGAGACCCAGTACTTC. Translation: CASSSKLTREAGETQYF.

The count of this clone is one. This rearrangement joins TRBV7-2 to TRBJ2-5; 7 positions agree with TRBD2. J gave up 4 bases and V 6 bases, and 5 bases lay outside the gene matches. From germline, CDR1 is SGHTA and CDR2 FQGNSA. The CDR3 has 13 amino acids. CDR3 amino acids: CASRRGRVETQYF. The CDR3 DNA reads as TGTGCCAGCAGGCGGGGGAGGGTAGAGACCCAGTACTTC.

This chain joins TRBV15 and TRBJ2-7; 9 bases agree with TRBD1. CDR1 is LNHNV, CDR2 YYDKDF, per germline (reference sequence). V shed 0 bases and J 4 bases; nucleotides not matched to a gene: 4. CDR3 length: 15 residues. Here the CDR3 DNA reads TGTGCCACCAGCAGAGATGGGACAGGGATTTACGAGCAGTACTTC. Its translation: CATSRDGTGIYEQYF.

V is TRBV2 and J is TRBJ2-7, with 11 bases fitting TRBD1. Losses at the gene ends were 10 bases for V and 7 bases for J; bases not matched to a gene: 6. Germline V gene lookup returns CDR1 SNHLY and CDR2 FYNNEI. This CDR3 is built from 12 residues. The CDR3 DNA reads as TGTGCCACCGGGACAGGGGGAAATGAGCAGTACTTC. It encodes CATGTGGNEQYF.

The chain couples TRBV19 to TRBJ2-1; 15 bases agree with TRBD2. There are 15 residues in the CDR3. J lost 5 bases, V lost 4 bases, and 0 bases had no gene match. Germline V CDR1 and CDR2: LNHDA, SQIVND (reference sequence). This CDR3 reads CASSRTSGRDNEQFF. CDR3 coding DNA: TGTGCCAGTAGTAGGACTAGCGGGAGGGACAATGAGCAGTTCTTC.

V is TRBV29-1 and J is TRBJ2-7, with a weak D call TRBD2 (5 bases). Germline V gives CDR1 SQVTM, CDR2 ANQGSEA. CDR3 size: 8 residues. The CDR3 nucleotides are TGCAGGCGGACTGAGGAGTACTTC. Translated, it gives CRRTEEYF.

This clone was seen only once. The V call is TRBV10-1, the J call TRBJ1-1; 7 bases align to TRBD1. Germline CDR1 WNHNN, CDR2 SYGVQD (reference sequence). The CDR3 spans 13 residues. V lost 10 bases and J lost 3; bases outside the gene matches: 8. The CDR3 loop reads CATPATGHTEAFF. The CDR3 region has the DNA TGCGCCACCCCTGCGACAGGGCACACTGAAGCTTTCTTT.

The chain joins TRBV6-5 to TRBJ2-3, with 8 bases fitting TRBD2. Per germline, CDR1 MNHEY and CDR2 SVGAGI. CDR3 length equals 16 residues. J lost 5 bases, V lost 0 bases, and 7 bases had no gene match. The CDR3 sequence: CASSYSSGGIEDTQYF. For the CDR3, the DNA is TGTGCCAGCAGTTACTCGTCGGGAGGGATAGAAGATACGCAGTATTTT.

V usage is TRBV7-9 and J usage is TRBJ1-1, with a tentative D call TRBD1 (5 bases). The CDR3 has 13 amino acids. Germline V gene sequence: CDR1 SEHNR, CDR2 FQNEAQ (reference sequence). The V gene lost 6 bases and the J gene lost 1 base, with 9 bases spanning the gap. The CDR3 DNA follows: TGTGCCAGCAGGGCGGGGGGGAACACTGAAGCTTTCTTT. This codes for CASRAGGNTEAFF.

The CDR3 nucleotides read TGTGCCAGCAGGCAGACAGGGGGCGCGGACGGGGAGCTGTTTTTT. This codes for CASRQTGGADGELFF. The chain carries TRBV3-1 (or the pseudogene TRBV3-2) and TRBJ2-2, with 10 positions matching TRBD1. The V gene's germline CDR1 is LGHDT and CDR2 YNNKEL (reference sequence). This CDR3 comprises 15 residues. Germline trimming cut 6 bases from V and 7 bases from J; bases unmatched to any gene: 8.